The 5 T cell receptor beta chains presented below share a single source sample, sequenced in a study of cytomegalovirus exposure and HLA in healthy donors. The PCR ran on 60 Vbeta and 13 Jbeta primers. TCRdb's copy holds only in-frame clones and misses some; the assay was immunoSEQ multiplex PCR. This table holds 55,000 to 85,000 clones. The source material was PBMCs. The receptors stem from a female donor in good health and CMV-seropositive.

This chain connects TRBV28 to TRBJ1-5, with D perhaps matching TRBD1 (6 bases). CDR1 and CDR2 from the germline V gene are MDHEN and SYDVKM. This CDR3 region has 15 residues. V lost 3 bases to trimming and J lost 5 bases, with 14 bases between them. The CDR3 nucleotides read TGTGCCAGCAGTTTGGGGGCTAGGTCGGATCAGCCCCAGCATTTT. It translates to CASSLGARSDQPQHF.

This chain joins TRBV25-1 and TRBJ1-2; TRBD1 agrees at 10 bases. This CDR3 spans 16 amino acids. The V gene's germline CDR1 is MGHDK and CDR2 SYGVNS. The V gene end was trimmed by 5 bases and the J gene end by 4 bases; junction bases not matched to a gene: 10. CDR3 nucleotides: TGTGCCAGCAGTCAGTCATACCGGGACAGGGGCTATGGCTACACCTTC. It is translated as CASSQSYRDRGYGYTF.

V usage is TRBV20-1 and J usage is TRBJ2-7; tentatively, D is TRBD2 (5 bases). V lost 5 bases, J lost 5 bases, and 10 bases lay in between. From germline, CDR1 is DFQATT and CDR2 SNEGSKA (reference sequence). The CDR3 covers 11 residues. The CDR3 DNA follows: TGCAGTGCTCAGACGGGGAACGAGCAGTACTTC. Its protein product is CSAQTGNEQYF.

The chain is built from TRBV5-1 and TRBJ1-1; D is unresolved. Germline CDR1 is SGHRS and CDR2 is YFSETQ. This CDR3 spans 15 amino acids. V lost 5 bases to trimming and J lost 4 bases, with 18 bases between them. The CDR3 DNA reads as TGCGCCAGCAGTTTACTTGCCGCCTCCGGCACTGAAGCTTTCTTT. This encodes CASSLLAASGTEAFF. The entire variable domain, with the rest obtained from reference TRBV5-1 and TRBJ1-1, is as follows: KAGVTQTPRYLIKTRGQQVTLSCSPISGHRSVSWYQQTPGQGLQFLFEYFSETQRNKGNFPGRFSGRQFSNSRSEMNVSTLELGDSALYLCASSLLAASGTEAFFGQGTRLTVV.

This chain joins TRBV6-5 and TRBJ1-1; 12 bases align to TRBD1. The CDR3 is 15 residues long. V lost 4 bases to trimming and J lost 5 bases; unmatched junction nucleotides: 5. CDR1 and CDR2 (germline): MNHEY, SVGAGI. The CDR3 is CASSSPGQGATEAFF. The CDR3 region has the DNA TGTGCCAGCAGTTCGCCGGGACAGGGGGCGACTGAAGCTTTCTTT.